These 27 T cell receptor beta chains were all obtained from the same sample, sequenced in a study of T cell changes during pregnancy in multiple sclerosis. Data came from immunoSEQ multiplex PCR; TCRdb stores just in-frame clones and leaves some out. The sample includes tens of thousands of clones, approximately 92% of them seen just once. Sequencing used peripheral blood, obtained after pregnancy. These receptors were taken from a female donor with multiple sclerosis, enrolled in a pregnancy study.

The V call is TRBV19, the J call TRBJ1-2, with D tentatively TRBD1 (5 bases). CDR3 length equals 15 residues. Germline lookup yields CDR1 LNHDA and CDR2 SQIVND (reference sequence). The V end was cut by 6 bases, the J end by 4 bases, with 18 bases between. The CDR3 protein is CASSQGRASSYGYTF. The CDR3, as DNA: TGTGCCAGTAGCCAGGGCAGAGCGTCGAGCTATGGCTACACCTTC.

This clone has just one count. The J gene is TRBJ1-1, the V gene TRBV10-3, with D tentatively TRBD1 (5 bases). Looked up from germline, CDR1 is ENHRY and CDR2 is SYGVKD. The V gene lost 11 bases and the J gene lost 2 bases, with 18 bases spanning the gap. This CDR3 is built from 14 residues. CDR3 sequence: CAARGVVGNTEAFF. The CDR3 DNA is TGTGCCGCACGGGGGGTAGTAGGAAACACTGAAGCTTTCTTT.

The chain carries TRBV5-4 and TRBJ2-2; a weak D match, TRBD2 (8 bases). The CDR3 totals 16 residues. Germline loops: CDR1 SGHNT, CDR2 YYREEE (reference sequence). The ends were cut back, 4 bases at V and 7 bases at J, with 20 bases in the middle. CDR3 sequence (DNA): TGTGCCAGCAGCCTTCCTCCGGGAGGGGGCGGCGGGGAGCTGTTTTTT. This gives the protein CASSLPPGGGGGELFF.

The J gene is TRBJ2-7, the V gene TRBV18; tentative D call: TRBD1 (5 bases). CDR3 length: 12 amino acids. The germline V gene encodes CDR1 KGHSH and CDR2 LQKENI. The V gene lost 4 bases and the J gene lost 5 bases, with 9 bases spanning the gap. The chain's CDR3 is CASSQTENEQYF. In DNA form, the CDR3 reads TGTGCCAGCTCACAGACAGAAAACGAGCAGTACTTC.

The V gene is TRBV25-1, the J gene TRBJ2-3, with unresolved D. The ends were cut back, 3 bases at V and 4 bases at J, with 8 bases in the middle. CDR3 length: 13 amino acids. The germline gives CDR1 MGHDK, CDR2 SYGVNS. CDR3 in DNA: TGTGCCAGCAGTGATTCGTATCCAGATACGCAGTATTTT. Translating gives CASSDSYPDTQYF.

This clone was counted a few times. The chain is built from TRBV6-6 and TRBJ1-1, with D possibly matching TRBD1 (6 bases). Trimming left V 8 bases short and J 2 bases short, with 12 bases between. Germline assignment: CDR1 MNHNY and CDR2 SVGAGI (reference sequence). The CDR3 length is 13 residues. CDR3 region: CASDPGHNTEAFF. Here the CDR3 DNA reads TGTGCCAGCGATCCGGGACACAACACTGAAGCTTTCTTT.

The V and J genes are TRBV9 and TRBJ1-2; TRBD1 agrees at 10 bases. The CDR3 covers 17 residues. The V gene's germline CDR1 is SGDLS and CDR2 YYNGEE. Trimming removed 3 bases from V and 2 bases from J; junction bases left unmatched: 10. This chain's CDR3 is CASSAKPGQGPNYGYTF. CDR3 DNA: TGTGCCAGCAGCGCAAAACCGGGACAGGGGCCCAACTATGGCTACACCTTC.

The CDR3 reads CASSEGQGGQPQHF. Written as DNA, the CDR3 is TGCGCCAGCAGTGAGGGGCAGGGTGGTCAGCCCCAGCATTTT. This rearrangement joins TRBV10-2 to TRBJ1-5; tentatively, D is TRBD1 (5 bases). CDR1 is WSHSY, CDR2 SAAADI, per germline. The CDR3 is 14 amino acids. With 2 bases removed from V and 6 bases from J, the gap between germline ends came to 11 bases.

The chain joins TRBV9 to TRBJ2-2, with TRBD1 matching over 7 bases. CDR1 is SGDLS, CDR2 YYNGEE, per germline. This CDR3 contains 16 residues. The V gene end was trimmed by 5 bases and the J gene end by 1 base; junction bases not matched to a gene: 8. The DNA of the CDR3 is TGTGCCAGCAGTCTGACAGGGCCACTGAACACCGGGGAGCTGTTTTTT. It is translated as CASSLTGPLNTGELFF.

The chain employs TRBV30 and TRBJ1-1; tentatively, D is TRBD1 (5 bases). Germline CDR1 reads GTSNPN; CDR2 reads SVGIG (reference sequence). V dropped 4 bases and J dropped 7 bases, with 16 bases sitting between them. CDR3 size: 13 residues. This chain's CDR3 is CAWNPRATVEAFF. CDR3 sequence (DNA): TGTGCCTGGAACCCCCGGGCGACAGTTGAAGCTTTCTTT.

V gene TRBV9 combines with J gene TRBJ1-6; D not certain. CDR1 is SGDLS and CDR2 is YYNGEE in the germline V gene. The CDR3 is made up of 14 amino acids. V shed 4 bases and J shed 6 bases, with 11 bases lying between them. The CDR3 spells CASSPGGGNSPLHF. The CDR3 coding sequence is TGTGCCAGCAGCCCCGGTGGAGGTAATTCACCCCTCCACTTT.

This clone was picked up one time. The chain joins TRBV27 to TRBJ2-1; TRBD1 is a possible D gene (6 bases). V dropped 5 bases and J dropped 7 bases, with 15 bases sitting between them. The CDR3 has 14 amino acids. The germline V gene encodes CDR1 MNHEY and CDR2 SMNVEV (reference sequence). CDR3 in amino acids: CASSLNYRVNEQFF. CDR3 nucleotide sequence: TGTGCCAGCAGTCTAAACTACAGGGTTAATGAGCAGTTCTTC.

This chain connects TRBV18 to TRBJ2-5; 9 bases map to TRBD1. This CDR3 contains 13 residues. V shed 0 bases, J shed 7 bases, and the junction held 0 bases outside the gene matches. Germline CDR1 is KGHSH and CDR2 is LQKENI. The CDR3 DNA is TGTGCCAGCTCACCACCGACAGGGGGGACCCAGTACTTC. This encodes CASSPPTGGTQYF.

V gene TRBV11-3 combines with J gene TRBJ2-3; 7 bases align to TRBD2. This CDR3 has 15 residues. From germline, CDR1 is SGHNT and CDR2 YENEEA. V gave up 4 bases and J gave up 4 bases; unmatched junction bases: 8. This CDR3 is CASSSRETTSDTQYF. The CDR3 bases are TGTGCCAGCAGCTCGCGGGAGACGACCTCAGATACGCAGTATTTT.

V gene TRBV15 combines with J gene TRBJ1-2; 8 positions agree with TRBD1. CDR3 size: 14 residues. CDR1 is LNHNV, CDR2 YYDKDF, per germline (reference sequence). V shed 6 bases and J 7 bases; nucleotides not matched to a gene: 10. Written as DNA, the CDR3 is TGTGCCACCAGTCCCCGGGACAGGCTCGGTGGCTACACCTTC. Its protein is CATSPRDRLGGYTF.

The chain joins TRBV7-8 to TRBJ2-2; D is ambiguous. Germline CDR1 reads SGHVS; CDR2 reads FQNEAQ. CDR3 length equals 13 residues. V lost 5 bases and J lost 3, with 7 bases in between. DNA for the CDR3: TGTGCCAGCAGCCATAGTGACACCGGGGAGCTGTTTTTT. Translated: CASSHSDTGELFF.

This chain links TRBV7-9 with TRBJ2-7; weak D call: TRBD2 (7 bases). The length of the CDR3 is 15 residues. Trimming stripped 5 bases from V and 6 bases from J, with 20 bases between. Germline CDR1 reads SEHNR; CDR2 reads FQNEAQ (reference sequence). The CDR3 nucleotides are TGTGCCAGCAGCCCCTTGGGGGGGGCTAAGGTCGAGCAGTACTTC. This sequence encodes CASSPLGGAKVEQYF.

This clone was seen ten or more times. CDR3 region: CANRDRGGLTEAFF. The CDR3 bases are TGCGCCAACCGGGACAGGGGGGGACTCACTGAAGCTTTCTTT. V and J are TRBV5-1 and TRBJ1-1; 11 bases are a match to TRBD1. The CDR3 has 14 residues. V gave up 9 bases and J gave up 4 bases; unmatched junction bases: 8. Germline loops: CDR1 SGHRS, CDR2 YFSETQ.

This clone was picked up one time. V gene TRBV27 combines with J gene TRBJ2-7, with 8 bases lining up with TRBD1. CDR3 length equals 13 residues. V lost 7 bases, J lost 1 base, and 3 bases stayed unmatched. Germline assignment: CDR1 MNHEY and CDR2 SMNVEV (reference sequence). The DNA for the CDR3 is TGTGCCAGCAAAGGGGACAGGTCCTACGAGCAGTACTTC. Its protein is CASKGDRSYEQYF.

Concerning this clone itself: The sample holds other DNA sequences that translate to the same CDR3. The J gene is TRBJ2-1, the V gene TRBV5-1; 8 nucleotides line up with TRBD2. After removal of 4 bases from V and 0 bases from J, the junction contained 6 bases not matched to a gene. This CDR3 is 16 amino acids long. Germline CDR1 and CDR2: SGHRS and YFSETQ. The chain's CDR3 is CASSLSGSSSYNEQFF. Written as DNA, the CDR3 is TGCGCCAGCAGCCTAAGCGGGAGCAGCTCCTACAATGAGCAGTTCTTC.

In nucleotides, the CDR3 is TGTGCCGGTGGGACAGGGTCCCACGAGCAGTACTTC. This codes for CAGGTGSHEQYF. The V gene is TRBV2, the J gene TRBJ2-7, with TRBD1 matching over 9 bases. The CDR3 spans 12 residues. Germline loops: CDR1 SNHLY, CDR2 FYNNEI. V gave up 11 bases and J gave up 5 bases; unmatched junction bases: 7.

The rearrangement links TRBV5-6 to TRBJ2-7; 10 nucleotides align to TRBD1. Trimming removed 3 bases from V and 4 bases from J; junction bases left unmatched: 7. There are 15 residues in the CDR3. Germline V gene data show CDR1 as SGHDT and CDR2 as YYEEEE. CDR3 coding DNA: TGTGCCAGCAGCTCCGCGGGACAGGGGTCGTACGAGCAGTACTTC. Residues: CASSSAGQGSYEQYF.

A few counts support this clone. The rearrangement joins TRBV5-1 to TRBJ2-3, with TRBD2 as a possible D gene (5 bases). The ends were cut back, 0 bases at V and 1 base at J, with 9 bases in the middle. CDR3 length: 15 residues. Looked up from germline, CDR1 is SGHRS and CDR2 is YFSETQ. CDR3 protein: CASSLEGSGTDTQYF. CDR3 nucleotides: TGCGCCAGCAGCTTGGAGGGTAGCGGCACAGATACGCAGTATTTT.

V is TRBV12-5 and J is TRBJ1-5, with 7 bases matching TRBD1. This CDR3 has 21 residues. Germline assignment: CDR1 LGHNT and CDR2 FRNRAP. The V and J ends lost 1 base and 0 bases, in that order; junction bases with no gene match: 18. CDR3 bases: TGTGCTAGTGGTTTGGATACCGTGTGGGACAGAGACGACTATAGCAATCAGCCCCAGCATTTT. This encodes CASGLDTVWDRDDYSNQPQHF.

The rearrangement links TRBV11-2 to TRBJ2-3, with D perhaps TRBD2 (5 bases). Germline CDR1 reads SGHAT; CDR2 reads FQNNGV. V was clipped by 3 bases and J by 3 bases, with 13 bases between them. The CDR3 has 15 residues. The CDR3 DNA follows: TGTGCCAGCAGCTTCGGCGGAGGTGATACAGATACGCAGTATTTT. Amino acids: CASSFGGGDTDTQYF.

DNA for the CDR3: TGTGCCAGCAGCACCGCGCCGACAGGGGATGGAAACACCATATATTTT. Translated: CASSTAPTGDGNTIYF. This chain uses TRBV9 with TRBJ1-3; 8 bases agree with TRBD1. The CDR3 contains 16 residues. CDR1 and CDR2 from the germline V gene are SGDLS and YYNGEE. V trimming: 4 bases; J trimming: 3 bases; junction bases outside the gene matches: 9.

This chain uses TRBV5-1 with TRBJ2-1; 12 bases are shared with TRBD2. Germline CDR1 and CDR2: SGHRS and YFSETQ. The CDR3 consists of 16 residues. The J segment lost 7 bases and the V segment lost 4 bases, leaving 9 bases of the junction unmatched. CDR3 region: CASSVNLAGGPNEQFF. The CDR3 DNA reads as TGCGCCAGCAGCGTGAATCTAGCGGGGGGGCCGAATGAGCAGTTCTTC.